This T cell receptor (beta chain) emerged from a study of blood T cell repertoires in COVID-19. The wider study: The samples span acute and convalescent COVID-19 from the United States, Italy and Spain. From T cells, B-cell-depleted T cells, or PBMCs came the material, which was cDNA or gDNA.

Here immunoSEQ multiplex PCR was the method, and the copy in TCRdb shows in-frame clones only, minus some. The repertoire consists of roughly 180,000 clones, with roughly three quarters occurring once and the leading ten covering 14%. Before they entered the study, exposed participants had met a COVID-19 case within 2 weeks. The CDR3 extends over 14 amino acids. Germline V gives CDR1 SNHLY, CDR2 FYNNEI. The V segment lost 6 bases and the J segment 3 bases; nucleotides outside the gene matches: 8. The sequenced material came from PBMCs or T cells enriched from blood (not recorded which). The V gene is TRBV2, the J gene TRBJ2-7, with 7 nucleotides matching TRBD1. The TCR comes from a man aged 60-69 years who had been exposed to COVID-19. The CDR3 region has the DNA TGTGCCAGCAGCTACAGGGGTACCGACTACGAGCAGTACTTC. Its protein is CASSYRGTDYEQYF.